This T cell receptor beta chain was documented in a study of CD8+CD57+ T cells in acquired aplastic anemia. This clonotype showed up many times. For CDR3 and TCR beta VDJ profiling, genomic DNA was the template used. TCRdb called the reads again in MiXCR, with one record for every CDR3 protein. The sample gives some 170,000 distinct CDR3 sequences, under 55% of which show up once; 1.1% is in the top ten. All patients picked for sequencing had shown, by flow cytometry, an expansion of CD8+CD57+ cells. This CDR3 is 14 amino acids long. The V end was cut by 3 bases, the J end by 0 bases, with 9 bases between. Looked up from germline, CDR1 is DFQATT and CDR2 is SNEGSKA (reference sequence).

The TCR was taken from a human donor with aplastic anemia. This rearrangement joins TRBV20-1 to TRBJ2-4; unclear D gene. Sequences were obtained from sorted CD4+, CD8+, or CD8+CD57+ T cells (not recorded which) from PBMCs. CDR3 in DNA: TGCAGTGCTAGGGTGGCGATAGCCAAAAACATTCAGTACTTC. This gives the protein CSARVAIAKNIQYF.